These 9 T cell receptor beta chains share one sample of origin, sequenced in a study of blood T cell repertoires in COVID-19. The data were produced by immunoSEQ multiplex PCR, yet TCRdb's version contains in-frame clones alone and is incomplete. The sample shows 24,000 or so clones, 87% of them seen only once. Sequenced material: peripheral blood. These receptors were taken from a human donor with active COVID-19. The donor label of this sample is uncertain.

The chain joins TRBV9 to TRBJ2-5, with D perhaps TRBD2 (6 bases). There are 15 residues in the CDR3. Trimming took 0 bases from V and 4 from J, leaving 13 bases between them. Germline CDR1 SGDLS, CDR2 YYNGEE. For the CDR3, the DNA is TGTGCCAGCAGCGTAGGGGCAGTGGGGGGAGAGACCCAGTACTTC. It is translated as CASSVGAVGGETQYF.

This clone is a singleton in its sample. This rearrangement joins TRBV18 to TRBJ2-2, with a weak D call TRBD1 (5 bases). CDR1 is KGHSH, CDR2 LQKENI, per germline. There are 14 residues in the CDR3. Trimming took 2 bases from V and 7 from J, leaving 11 bases between them. This CDR3 is CASSPSREVGELFF. The CDR3 DNA sequence: TGTGCCAGCTCACCAAGCAGGGAAGTCGGGGAGCTGTTTTTT. The whole variable domain, filled in from reference TRBV18 and TRBJ2-2, reads NAGVMQNPRHLVRRRGQEARLRCSPMKGHSHVYWYRQLPEEGLKFMVYLQKENIIDESGMPKERFSAEFPKEGPSILRIQQVVRGDSAAYFCASSPSREVGELFFGEGSRLTVL.

The chain carries TRBV5-1 and TRBJ2-5; the D gene is possibly TRBD2 (7 bases). With 4 bases removed from V and 2 bases from J, the gap between germline ends came to 15 bases. The CDR3 is 15 residues long. CDR1 is SGHRS and CDR2 is YFSETQ in the germline V gene. DNA of the CDR3: TGCGCCAGCAGCCGGGGGCGGGGGCCTCAAGAGACCCAGTACTTC. Amino acids: CASSRGRGPQETQYF.

The chain carries TRBV3-1 (or the pseudogene TRBV3-2) and TRBJ1-5; 10 bases are a match to TRBD1. The CDR3 totals 14 residues. J was trimmed by 5 bases and V by 4 bases; bases with no gene match: 2. The V gene's germline CDR1 is LGHDT and CDR2 YNNKEL (reference sequence). The chain's CDR3 is CASSLGQGDQPQHF. DNA for the CDR3: TGTGCCAGCAGCCTAGGACAGGGGGATCAGCCCCAGCATTTT.

This sequence joins TRBV15 and TRBJ2-7; a weak D match, TRBD1 (6 bases). Germline V CDR1 and CDR2: LNHNV, YYDKDF (reference sequence). This CDR3 has 14 residues. Trimming shortened V by 1 base and J by 6 bases, and 13 bases separated the two germline ends. CDR3 sequence reads: CATSRGGVGAEQYF. CDR3 coding DNA: TGTGCCACCAGCAGAGGAGGAGTGGGGGCCGAGCAGTACTTC. Full variable domain (missing parts from reference TRBV15 and TRBJ2-7): DAMVIQNPRYQVTQFGKPVTLSCSQTLNHNVMYWYQQKSSQAPKLLFHYYDKDFNNEADTPDNFQSRRPNTSFCFLDIRSPGLGDTAMYLCATSRGGVGAEQYFGPGTRLTVT.

The gene calls are TRBV5-1 and TRBJ2-3, with a possible D match to TRBD2 (7 bases). The CDR3 contains 18 residues. Germline V gene data show CDR1 as SGHRS and CDR2 as YFSETQ. Deletions cut 0 bases from V and 0 bases from J, with 17 bases between. CDR3 in amino acids: CASSLAYWGGPSTDTQYF. The CDR3 nucleotides are TGCGCCAGCAGCTTGGCCTATTGGGGGGGGCCTAGCACAGATACGCAGTATTTT. The complete variable domain, with remaining parts taken from reference TRBV5-1 and TRBJ2-3, reads KAGVTQTPRYLIKTRGQQVTLSCSPISGHRSVSWYQQTPGQGLQFLFEYFSETQRNKGNFPGRFSGRQFSNSRSEMNVSTLELGDSALYLCASSLAYWGGPSTDTQYFGPGTRLTVL.

This clone occurred a few times. V usage is TRBV3-1 (or the pseudogene TRBV3-2) and J usage is TRBJ1-2; perhaps TRBD1 as D (5 bases). Trimming pared 6 bases from V and 4 bases from J, leaving 9 bases between. CDR3 length equals 12 residues. Germline V lookup: CDR1 LGHDT, CDR2 YNNKEL (reference sequence). CDR3 DNA: TGTGCCAGCAGTCAGGGTGTCTATGGCTACACCTTC. It encodes CASSQGVYGYTF.

The rearrangement uses TRBV19 and TRBJ2-7, with D possibly TRBD1 on 6 matching bases. The V gene lost 5 bases and the J gene lost 4 bases, with 18 bases spanning the gap. The CDR3 has 15 amino acids. Germline-derived CDR1 and CDR2 are LNHDA and SQIVND (reference sequence). Here the CDR3 DNA reads TGTGCCAGTAGTGTCCGGGACATACGAGGGTACGAGCAGTACTTC. This translates into CASSVRDIRGYEQYF.

The chain combines TRBV9 with TRBJ2-5, with 13 bases lining up with TRBD2. Germline CDR1 SGDLS, CDR2 YYNGEE. J lost 1 base, V lost 3 bases, and 6 bases had no gene match. This CDR3 region has 17 residues. The CDR3 spells CASSGGLAGPRQETQYF. The CDR3 DNA reads as TGTGCCAGCAGCGGGGGACTAGCGGGGCCGCGCCAAGAGACCCAGTACTTC.